This T cell receptor (beta chain) was captured by sequencing in a study of T cell repertoires in Merkel cell carcinoma (dated by TCRdb to about 2019). For the wider study: The study excluded patients who had received intralesional immunotherapy or systemic immune checkpoint blockade before the biopsy. Inclusion required a diagnosis of MCPyV-positive Merkel cell carcinoma and successful in vitro expansion of tumor-infiltrating lymphocytes. The MCPyV-specific clonotypes were initially defined from expanded tumor-infiltrating lymphocytes through tetramer sorting, cloning and paired TCR sequencing. Paper-wide results and their limitations: The study did not examine normal tissue biopsies.

In regard to this clone: Its antigen is not yet known. Base quality data are lacking; no much larger clone is found one base away.

Each study subject had MCPyV-positive Merkel cell carcinoma confirmed by biopsy and had serum antibodies to T-antigen that tested positive. Genomic DNA was extracted from several adjacent 10-micron frozen tumor sections without cell sorting or culture. Tumor biopsy tissue of roughly 5 x 5 x 5 mm was frozen in optimal cutting temperature compound. The presence of abundant Merkel cell carcinoma and infiltrating cells in the frozen biopsy was confirmed on hematoxylin and eosin scout sections. TRB CDR3 sequencing and data processing of tumor genomic DNA were performed with the immunoSEQ assay. TCRdb provides this immuneACCESS table in a form limited to in-frame rearrangements. Some clones are lacking; in checked studies, under half of them reflect an unresolved V gene, and why the rest are absent is not known. Across this sample there are roughly 14,000 clones, with about four fifths seen only once. Approximately 17% of the sample is held by the ten biggest clonotypes.

The CDR3 goes from the cysteine to the phenylalanine over 13 residues. The only DNA kept is the CDR3, 39 bases in frame from the first base. CDR1 SQVTM and CDR2 ANQGSEA were looked up in the germline V gene. V loses 1 base of germline sequence and J loses 0 bases, and the interval between the two ends is 7 bases. This receptor chain uses TRBV29-1 and TRBJ2-7; 6 matching bases give a weak D call of TRBD1. The sequence came from an adult with Merkel cell carcinoma. Source material: tumor tissue. The CDR3 corresponds to CSVEGTVSYEQYF. The DNA is as follows: TGCAGCGTTGAAGGGACAGTCTCCTACGAGCAGTACTTC.